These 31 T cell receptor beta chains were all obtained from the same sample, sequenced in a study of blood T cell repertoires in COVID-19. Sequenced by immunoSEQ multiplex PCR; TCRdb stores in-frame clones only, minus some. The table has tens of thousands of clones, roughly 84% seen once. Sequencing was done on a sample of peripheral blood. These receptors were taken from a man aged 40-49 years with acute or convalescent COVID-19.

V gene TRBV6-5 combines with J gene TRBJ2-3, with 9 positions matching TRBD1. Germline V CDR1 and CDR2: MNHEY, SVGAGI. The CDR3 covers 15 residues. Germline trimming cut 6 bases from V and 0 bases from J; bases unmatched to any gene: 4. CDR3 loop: CASRGQGTSTDTQYF. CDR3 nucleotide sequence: TGTGCCAGCAGGGGACAGGGTACTAGCACAGATACGCAGTATTTT.

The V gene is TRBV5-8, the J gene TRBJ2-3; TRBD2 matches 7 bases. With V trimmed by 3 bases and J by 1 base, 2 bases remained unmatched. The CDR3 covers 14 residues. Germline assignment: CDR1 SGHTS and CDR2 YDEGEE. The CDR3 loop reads CASSSLAGTDTQYF. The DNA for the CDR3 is TGTGCCAGCAGCTCTCTAGCGGGCACAGATACGCAGTATTTT.

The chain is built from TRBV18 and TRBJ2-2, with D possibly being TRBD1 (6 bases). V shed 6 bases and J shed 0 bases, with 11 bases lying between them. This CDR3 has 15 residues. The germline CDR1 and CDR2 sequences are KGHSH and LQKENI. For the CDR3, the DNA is TGTGCCAGCTCTTACGGACAGCCGAACACCGGGGAGCTGTTTTTT. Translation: CASSYGQPNTGELFF.

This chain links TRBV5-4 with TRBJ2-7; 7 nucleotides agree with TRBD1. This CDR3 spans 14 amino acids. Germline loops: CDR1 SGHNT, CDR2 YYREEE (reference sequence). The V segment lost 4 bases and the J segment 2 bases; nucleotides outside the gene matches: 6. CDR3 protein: CASSAKQGAYEQYF. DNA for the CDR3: TGTGCCAGCAGCGCGAAGCAGGGGGCCTACGAGCAGTACTTC.

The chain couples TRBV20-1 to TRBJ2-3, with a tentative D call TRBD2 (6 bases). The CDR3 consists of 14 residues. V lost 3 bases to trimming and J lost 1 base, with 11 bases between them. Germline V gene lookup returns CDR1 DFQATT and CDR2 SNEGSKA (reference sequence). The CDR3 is CSASGLAGTDTQYF. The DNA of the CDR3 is TGCAGTGCTAGTGGGTTAGCGGGCACAGATACGCAGTATTTT.

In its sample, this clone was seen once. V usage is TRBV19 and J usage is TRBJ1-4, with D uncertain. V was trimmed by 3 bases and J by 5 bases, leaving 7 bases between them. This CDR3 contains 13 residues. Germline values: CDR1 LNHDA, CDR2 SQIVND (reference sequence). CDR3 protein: CASSMRQNEKLFF. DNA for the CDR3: TGTGCCAGTAGTATGAGGCAGAATGAAAAACTGTTTTTT.

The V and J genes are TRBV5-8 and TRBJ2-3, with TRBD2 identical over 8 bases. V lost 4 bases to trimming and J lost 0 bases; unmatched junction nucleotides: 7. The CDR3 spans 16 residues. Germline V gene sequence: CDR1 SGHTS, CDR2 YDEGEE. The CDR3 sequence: CASSPGTRASTDTQYF. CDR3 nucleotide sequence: TGTGCCAGCAGCCCAGGGACTAGGGCTAGCACAGATACGCAGTATTTT.

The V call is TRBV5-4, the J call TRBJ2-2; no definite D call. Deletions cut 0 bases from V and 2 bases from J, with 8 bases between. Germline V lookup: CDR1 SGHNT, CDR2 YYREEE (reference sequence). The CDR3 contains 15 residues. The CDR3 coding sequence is TGTGCCAGCAGCTTGGGACACCCAAACACCGGGGAGCTGTTTTTT. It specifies CASSLGHPNTGELFF.

DNA for the CDR3: TGTGCCAGCAGCTCAAGGACAGGGTCGCGTAATTCACCCCTCCACTTT. Residues: CASSSRTGSRNSPLHF. The chain combines TRBV7-8 with TRBJ1-6, with 8 bases identical to TRBD1. CDR3 length: 16 residues. V shed 4 bases, J shed 6 bases, and the junction held 8 bases outside the gene matches. Per the germline V gene, CDR1 is SGHVS and CDR2 is FQNEAQ.

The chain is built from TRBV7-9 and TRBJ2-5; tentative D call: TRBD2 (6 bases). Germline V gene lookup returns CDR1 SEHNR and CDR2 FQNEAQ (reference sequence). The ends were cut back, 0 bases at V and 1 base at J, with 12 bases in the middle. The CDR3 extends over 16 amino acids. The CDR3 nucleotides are TGTGCCAGCAGCTTAGCGAGACTAGTGATCCAAGAGACCCAGTACTTC. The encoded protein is CASSLARLVIQETQYF.

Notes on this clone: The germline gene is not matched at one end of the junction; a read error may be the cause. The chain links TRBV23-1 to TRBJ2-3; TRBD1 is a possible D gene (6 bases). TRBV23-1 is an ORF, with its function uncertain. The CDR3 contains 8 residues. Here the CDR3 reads CASPDSPF. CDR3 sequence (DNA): TGCGCCAGCCCGGACAGCCCTTTT.

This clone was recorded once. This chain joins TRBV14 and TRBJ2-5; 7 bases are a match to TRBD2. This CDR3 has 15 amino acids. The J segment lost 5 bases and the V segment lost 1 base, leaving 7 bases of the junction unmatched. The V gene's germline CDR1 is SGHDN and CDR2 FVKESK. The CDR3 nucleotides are TGTGCCAGCAGCCAAGTGATGGCGGGAGTGGAGACCCAGTACTTC. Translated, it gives CASSQVMAGVETQYF. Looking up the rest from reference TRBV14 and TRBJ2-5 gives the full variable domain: EAGVTQFPSHSVIEKGQTVTLRCDPISGHDNLYWYRRVMGKEIKFLLHFVKESKQDESGMPNNRFLAERTGGTYSTLKVQPAELEDSGVYFCASSQVMAGVETQYFGPGTRLLVL.

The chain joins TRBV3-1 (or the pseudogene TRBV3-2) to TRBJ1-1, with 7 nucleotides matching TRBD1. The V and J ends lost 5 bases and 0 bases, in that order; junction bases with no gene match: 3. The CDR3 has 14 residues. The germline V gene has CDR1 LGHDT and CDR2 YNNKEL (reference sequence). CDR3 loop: CASSAQGVNTEAFF. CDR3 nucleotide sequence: TGTGCCAGCAGCGCCCAGGGGGTGAACACTGAAGCTTTCTTT.

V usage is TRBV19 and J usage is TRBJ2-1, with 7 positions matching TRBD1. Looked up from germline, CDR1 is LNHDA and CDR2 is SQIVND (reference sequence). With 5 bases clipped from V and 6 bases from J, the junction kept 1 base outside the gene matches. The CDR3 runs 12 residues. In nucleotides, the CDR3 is TGTGCCAGTAGTGGGGACAGCAATGAGCAGTTCTTC. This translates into CASSGDSNEQFF.

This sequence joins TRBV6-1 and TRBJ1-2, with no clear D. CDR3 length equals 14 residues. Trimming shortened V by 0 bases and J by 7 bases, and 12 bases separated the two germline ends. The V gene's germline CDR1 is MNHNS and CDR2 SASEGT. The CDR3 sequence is CASSEAPRGSGYTF. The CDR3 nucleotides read TGTGCCAGCAGTGAAGCCCCCCGAGGGAGTGGCTACACCTTC.

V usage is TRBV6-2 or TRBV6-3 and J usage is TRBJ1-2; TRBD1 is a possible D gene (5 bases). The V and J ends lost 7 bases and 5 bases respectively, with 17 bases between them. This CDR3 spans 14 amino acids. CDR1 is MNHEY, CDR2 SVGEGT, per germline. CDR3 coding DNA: TGTGCCAGCAACCCATGGACGGAGGGGTATGGCTACACCTTC. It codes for CASNPWTEGYGYTF.

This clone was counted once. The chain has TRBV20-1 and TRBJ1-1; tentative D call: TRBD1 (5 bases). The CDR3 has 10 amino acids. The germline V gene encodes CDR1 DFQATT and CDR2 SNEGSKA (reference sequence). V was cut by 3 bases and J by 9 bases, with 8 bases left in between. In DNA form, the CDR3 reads TGCAGTGCTAGGACAGAAAAAGCTTTCTTT. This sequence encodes CSARTEKAFF.

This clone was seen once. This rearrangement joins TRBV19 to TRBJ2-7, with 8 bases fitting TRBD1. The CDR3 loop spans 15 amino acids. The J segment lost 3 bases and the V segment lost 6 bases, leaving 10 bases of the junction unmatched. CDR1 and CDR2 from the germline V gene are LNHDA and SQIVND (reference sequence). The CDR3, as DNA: TGTGCCAGTAGCAATATCTGGACAGGGAACTACGAGCAGTACTTC. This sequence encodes CASSNIWTGNYEQYF. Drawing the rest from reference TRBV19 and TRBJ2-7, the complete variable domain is DGGITQSPKYLFRKEGQNVTLSCEQNLNHDAMYWYRQDPGQGLRLIYYSQIVNDFQKGDIAEGYSVSREKKESFPLTVTSAQKNPTAFYLCASSNIWTGNYEQYFGPGTRLTVT.

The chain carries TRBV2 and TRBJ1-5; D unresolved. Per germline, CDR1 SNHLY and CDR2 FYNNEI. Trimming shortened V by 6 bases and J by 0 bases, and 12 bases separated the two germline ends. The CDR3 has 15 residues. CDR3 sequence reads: CASSPPGDSNQPQHF. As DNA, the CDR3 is TGTGCCAGCAGCCCCCCCGGGGATAGCAATCAGCCCCAGCATTTT.

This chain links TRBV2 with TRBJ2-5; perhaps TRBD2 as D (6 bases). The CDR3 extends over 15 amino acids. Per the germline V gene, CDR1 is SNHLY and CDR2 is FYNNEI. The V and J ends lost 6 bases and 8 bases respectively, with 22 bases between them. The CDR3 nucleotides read TGTGCCAGCAGCGAAACAATCCGGGACTCTGAAACCCAGTACTTC. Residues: CASSETIRDSETQYF.

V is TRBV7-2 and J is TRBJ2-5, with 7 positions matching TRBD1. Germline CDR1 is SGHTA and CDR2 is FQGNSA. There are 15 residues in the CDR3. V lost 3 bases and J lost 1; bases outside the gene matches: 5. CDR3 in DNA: TGTGCCAGCAGCTTTACGACAGGGCGCCAAGAGACCCAGTACTTC. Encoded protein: CASSFTTGRQETQYF.

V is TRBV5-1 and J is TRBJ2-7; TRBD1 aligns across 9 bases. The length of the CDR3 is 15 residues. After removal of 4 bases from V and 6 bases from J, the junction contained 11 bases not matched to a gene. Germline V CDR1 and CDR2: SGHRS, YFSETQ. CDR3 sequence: CASSPGTGNWAEQYF. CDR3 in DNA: TGCGCCAGCAGCCCCGGGACAGGGAATTGGGCCGAGCAGTACTTC.

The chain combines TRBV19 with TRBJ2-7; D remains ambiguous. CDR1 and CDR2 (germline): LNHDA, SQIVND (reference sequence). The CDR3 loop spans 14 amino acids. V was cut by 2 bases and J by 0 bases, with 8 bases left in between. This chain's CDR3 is CASSIRQSSYEQYF. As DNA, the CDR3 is TGTGCCAGTAGTATACGACAAAGCTCCTACGAGCAGTACTTC.

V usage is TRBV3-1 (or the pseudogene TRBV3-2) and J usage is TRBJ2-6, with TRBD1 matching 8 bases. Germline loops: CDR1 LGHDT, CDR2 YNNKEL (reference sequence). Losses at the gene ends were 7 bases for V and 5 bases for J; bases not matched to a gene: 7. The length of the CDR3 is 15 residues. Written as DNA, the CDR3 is TGTGCCAGCAATCGGACAGGGCCAAGGGCCAACGTCCTGACTTTC. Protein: CASNRTGPRANVLTF.

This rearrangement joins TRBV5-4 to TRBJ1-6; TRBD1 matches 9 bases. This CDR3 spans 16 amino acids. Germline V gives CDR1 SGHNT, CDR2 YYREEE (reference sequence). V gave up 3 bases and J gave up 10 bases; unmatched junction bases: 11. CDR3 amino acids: CASSSKTGGSGSPLHF. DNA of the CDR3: TGTGCCAGCAGCTCAAAAACAGGGGGCTCGGGATCACCCCTCCACTTT. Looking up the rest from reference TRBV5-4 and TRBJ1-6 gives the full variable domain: ETGVTQSPTHLIKTRGQQVTLRCSSQSGHNTVSWYQQALGQGPQFIFQYYREEENGRGNFPPRFSGLQFPNYSSELNVNALELDDSALYLCASSSKTGGSGSPLHFGNGTRLTVT.

CDR3 bases: TGTGCCAGTTTGAACAGGCTGAACACTGAAGCTTTCTTT. It specifies CASLNRLNTEAFF. The chain is built from TRBV19 and TRBJ1-1; D may be TRBD1 (5 bases). Germline V gene lookup returns CDR1 LNHDA and CDR2 SQIVND (reference sequence). Trimming took 8 bases from V and 0 from J, leaving 10 bases between them. The CDR3 has 13 amino acids.

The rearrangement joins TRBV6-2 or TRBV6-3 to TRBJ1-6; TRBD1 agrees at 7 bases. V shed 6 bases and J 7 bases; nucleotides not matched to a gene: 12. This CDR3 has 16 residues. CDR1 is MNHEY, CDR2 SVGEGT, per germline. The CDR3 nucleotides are TGTGCCAGCAGCCCCATCCGGGACAGACCCAATTCACCCCTCCACTTT. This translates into CASSPIRDRPNSPLHF.

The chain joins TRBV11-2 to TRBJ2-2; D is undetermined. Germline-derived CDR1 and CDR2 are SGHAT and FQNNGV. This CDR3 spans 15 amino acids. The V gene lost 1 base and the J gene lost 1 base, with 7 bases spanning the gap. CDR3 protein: CASSLGLRNTGELFF. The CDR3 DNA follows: TGTGCCAGCAGCTTAGGTCTTAGGAACACCGGGGAGCTGTTTTTT.

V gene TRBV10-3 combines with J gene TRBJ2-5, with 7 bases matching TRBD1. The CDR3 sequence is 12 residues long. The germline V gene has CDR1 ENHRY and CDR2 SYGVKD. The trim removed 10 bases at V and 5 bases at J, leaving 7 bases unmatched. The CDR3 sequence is CATRQGDETQYF. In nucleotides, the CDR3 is TGTGCCACCCGACAGGGAGATGAGACCCAGTACTTC.

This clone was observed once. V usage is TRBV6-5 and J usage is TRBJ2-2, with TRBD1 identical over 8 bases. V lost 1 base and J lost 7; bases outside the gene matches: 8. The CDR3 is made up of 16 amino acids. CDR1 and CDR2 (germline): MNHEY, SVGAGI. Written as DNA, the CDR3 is TGTGCCAGCAGTTACTTATCAGGGGGCGCGGGCGGGGAGCTGTTTTTT. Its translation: CASSYLSGGAGGELFF.

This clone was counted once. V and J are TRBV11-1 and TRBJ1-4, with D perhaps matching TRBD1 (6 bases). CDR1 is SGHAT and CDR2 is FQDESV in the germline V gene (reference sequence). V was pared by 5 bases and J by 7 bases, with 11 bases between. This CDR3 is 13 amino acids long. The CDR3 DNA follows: TGTGCCAGCAGCCAGGGGACGGCTGAAAAACTGTTTTTT. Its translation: CASSQGTAEKLFF.